The clone carrying this T cell receptor beta chain has a count of ten or more. Researchers amplified the TCR beta CDR3 regions from RNA transcripts. The HTBI primer set served for first-round RT-PCR of the TCR CDR3. TCRdb used MiXCR to reprocess the multiplex PCR reads, holding one entry per CDR3 protein. The table includes hundreds of thousands of distinct CDR3 sequences, 14% to 15% detected once. Patients with uncontrolled infections, other autoimmune diseases, pregnancy or lactation were excluded. Clinical symptoms, serum thyroxine and TRAb, thyroid ultrasound and orbital computed tomography together formed the diagnostic basis. The sample comes from a study of T cells in Graves' hyperthyroidism and ophthalmopathy. CDR3 length equals 14 residues. With 3 bases removed from V and 0 bases from J, the gap between germline ends came to 9 bases. Germline CDR1 and CDR2: DFQATT and SNEGSKA (reference sequence).

The TCR comes from a man between 18 and 29 years old with Graves' ophthalmopathy. This chain joins TRBV20-1 and TRBJ1-3; a possible D gene is TRBD1 (6 bases). Material for sequencing was blood. CDR3 in DNA: TGCAGTGCTAGTACAGGGTACTCTGGAAACACCATATATTTT. It specifies CSASTGYSGNTIYF.